The 22 T cell receptor beta chains below were found in one sample sequenced in a study of Ad26.COV2.S vaccination and SARS-CoV-2 variants (dated by TCRdb to the early 2020s). Libraries were constructed by the immunoSEQ multiplex PCR assay. The table was pulled from immuneACCESS by TCRdb, which kept in-frame rearrangements only. Such tables lose some clones; where checked, under half of the loss comes from unresolved V genes, and the rest has no known cause. For this sample the table gives 290,000 or so clones, of which more than 70% were detected only once. Of the sample, roughly 3.5% is held by the ten largest clones. The treatment or condition label for this specimen denotes: 19 received Ad26.COV2.S at low or high dose, single or two shots; about 5 received placebo; per-sample allocation not given. Repertoires of vaccine and placebo recipients were sequenced from samples collected on day 63 after the first injection.

Sequenced here: peripheral blood, sampled in a trial of Ad26.COV2.S vaccine versus placebo. These receptors were taken from a person aged 18-60 years who received the Ad26.COV2.S COVID-19 vaccine or a placebo.

The genes are TRBV6-5 and TRBJ1-2; D possibly corresponds to TRBD1 (5 bases). V was pared by 5 bases and J by 8 bases, with 15 bases between. The germline V gene encodes CDR1 MNHEY and CDR2 SVGAGI. The CDR3 contains 13 residues. The CDR3 DNA follows: TGTGCCAGCAGTCGACCCTCGGGGGAAGGCTACACCTTC. It encodes CASSRPSGEGYTF.

In DNA, the CDR3 is TGTGCCAGCACATTCACCCCTTCCTACGAGCAGTACTTC. Its protein is CASTFTPSYEQYF. The chain is built from TRBV7-2 and TRBJ2-7; D gene ambiguous. The length of the CDR3 is 13 residues. Germline values: CDR1 SGHTA, CDR2 FQGNSA. The germline V and J ends were trimmed by 7 bases and 1 base, with 11 bases remaining between them.

The V gene is TRBV4-3, the J gene TRBJ2-2, with 8 bases that match TRBD2. Germline-derived CDR1 and CDR2 are LGHNA and YSLEER. The CDR3 is 16 residues long. The V and J ends lost 1 base and 6 bases, in that order; junction bases with no gene match: 7. The CDR3 protein is CASSQAPGGASGELFF. In DNA form, the CDR3 reads TGCGCCAGCAGCCAAGCCCCCGGGGGGGCGTCCGGGGAGCTGTTTTTT.

This clone appeared once. The chain links TRBV27 to TRBJ1-1; the D is unclear. The germline CDR1 and CDR2 sequences are MNHEY and SMNVEV (reference sequence). V was trimmed by 3 bases and J by 0 bases, leaving 8 bases between them. The CDR3 sequence is 14 residues long. The CDR3 DNA is TGTGCCAGCAGTTTGGCGGGGTTGAACACTGAAGCTTTCTTT. Translation gives CASSLAGLNTEAFF.

The chain has TRBV6-5 and TRBJ2-7; D is perhaps TRBD2 (5 bases). Germline assignment: CDR1 MNHEY and CDR2 SVGAGI. Trimming cost V 2 bases and J 2 bases, with 13 bases left between them. The CDR3 length is 15 residues. Here the CDR3 DNA reads TGTGCCAGCAGTTACAACTTTCGGGGAACCTACGAGCAGTACTTC. Its translation: CASSYNFRGTYEQYF.

The chain uses TRBV7-9 and TRBJ2-5; D is undetermined. The V end was cut by 1 base, the J end by 5 bases, with 17 bases between. This CDR3 spans 16 amino acids. CDR1 is SEHNR and CDR2 is FQNEAQ in the germline V gene (reference sequence). The CDR3 reads CASSLVTLQPRETQYF. The CDR3 region has the DNA TGTGCCAGCAGCTTAGTGACCCTCCAGCCCCGGGAGACCCAGTACTTC.

The J gene is TRBJ1-2, the V gene TRBV10-1; D may be TRBD1 (5 bases). Deletions cut 3 bases from V and 4 bases from J, with 9 bases between. Germline V lookup: CDR1 WNHNN, CDR2 SYGVQD (reference sequence). CDR3 size: 13 residues. The CDR3 region is CASSDRTSYGYTF. DNA for the CDR3: TGCGCCAGCAGTGACAGGACAAGCTATGGCTACACCTTC.

A remark on this clone: Other DNA sequences in this specimen translate into the identical CDR3. The chain carries TRBV2 and TRBJ2-7; D possibly corresponds to TRBD2 (5 bases). The CDR3 is 12 residues long. The V end was cut by 4 bases, the J end by 3 bases, with 7 bases between. Per germline, CDR1 SNHLY and CDR2 FYNNEI. The DNA of the CDR3 is TGTGCCAGCAGTGTCAGCGGCTACGAGCAGTACTTC. As protein: CASSVSGYEQYF.

The chain carries TRBV7-9 and TRBJ2-2; 10 bases map to TRBD2. Germline V gene lookup returns CDR1 SEHNR and CDR2 FQNEAQ (reference sequence). Trimming at V came to 5 bases and at J to 2 bases, leaving 5 bases not matched to a gene. CDR3 length: 16 amino acids. DNA for the CDR3: TGTGCCAGCAGCAACATAGCGGGAGGAAACACCGGGGAGCTGTTTTTT. Its translation: CASSNIAGGNTGELFF.

The chain couples TRBV3-1 (or the pseudogene TRBV3-2) to TRBJ1-1; D gene ambiguous. CDR3 size: 14 residues. Germline V lookup: CDR1 LGHDT, CDR2 YNNKEL (reference sequence). V was clipped by 0 bases and J by 0 bases, with 5 bases between them. The CDR3 protein is CASSQENLNTEAFF. The CDR3 nucleotides are TGTGCCAGCAGCCAAGAGAACCTGAACACTGAAGCTTTCTTT.

The chain recombines TRBV19 with TRBJ1-2, with 9 bases that match TRBD1. The CDR3 spans 16 residues. Unmatched junction bases numbered 11, after V lost 2 bases and J lost 7 bases. Germline V lookup: CDR1 LNHDA, CDR2 SQIVND (reference sequence). CDR3 nucleotide sequence: TGTGCCAGTAGTATATGGACAGGGGTAGGAAAATTTGGCTACACCTTC. It codes for CASSIWTGVGKFGYTF. Combining the CDR3 with reference TRBV19 and TRBJ1-2 gives the whole variable domain DGGITQSPKYLFRKEGQNVTLSCEQNLNHDAMYWYRQDPGQGLRLIYYSQIVNDFQKGDIAEGYSVSREKKESFPLTVTSAQKNPTAFYLCASSIWTGVGKFGYTFGSGTRLTVV.

V gene TRBV4-2 combines with J gene TRBJ2-3, with D tentatively TRBD1 or TRBD2 (6 bases each). V was clipped by 0 bases and J by 2 bases, with 12 bases between them. Germline CDR1 is LGHNA and CDR2 is YNFKEQ. The length of the CDR3 is 16 residues. The CDR3 DNA is TGTGCCAGCAGCCAAGAGTATGGGGGGCCCACAGATACGCAGTATTTT. Translation gives CASSQEYGGPTDTQYF.

This chain joins TRBV20-1 and TRBJ2-3; no reliable D call. In germline, CDR1 is DFQATT, CDR2 SNEGSKA (reference sequence). This CDR3 is built from 10 residues. Trimming pared 4 bases from V and 3 bases from J, leaving 2 bases between. This chain's CDR3 is CSANTDTQYF. The CDR3 DNA follows: TGCAGTGCTAATACAGATACGCAGTATTTT.

This rearrangement joins TRBV23-1 to TRBJ2-3; D possibly corresponds to TRBD1 (6 bases). TRBV23-1 is placed among ORFs of uncertain function. V was clipped by 0 bases and J by 3 bases, with 19 bases between them. The CDR3 extends over 18 amino acids. CDR3 region: CASSQSNREGLWTDTQYF. DNA for the CDR3: TGCGCCAGCAGTCAATCGAACAGGGAAGGTCTTTGGACAGATACGCAGTATTTT.

The CDR3: CASTRPLNTEAFF. CDR3 sequence (DNA): TGTGCCAGCACCCGACCGTTGAACACTGAAGCTTTCTTT. The chain has TRBV2 and TRBJ1-1; D gene uncertain. Trimming stripped 7 bases from V and 0 bases from J, with 9 bases between. The CDR3 is 13 amino acids. Germline V CDR1 and CDR2: SNHLY, FYNNEI.

CDR3 sequence: CASSLGGDYQPQHF. CDR3 DNA: TGCGCCAGCAGCTTAGGAGGGGACTATCAGCCCCAGCATTTT. The chain employs TRBV5-1 and TRBJ1-5; weak D call: TRBD1 (5 bases). Germline CDR1 reads SGHRS; CDR2 reads YFSETQ. CDR3 length equals 14 residues. V gave up 2 bases and J gave up 5 bases, with 11 bases separating them.

The chain employs TRBV7-2 and TRBJ1-1; weak D call: TRBD1 (5 bases). Trimming left V 3 bases short and J 12 bases short, with 20 bases between. CDR3 size: 14 residues. The germline CDR1 and CDR2 sequences are SGHTA and FQGNSA. The CDR3 region is CASSFNRGTGVSFF. CDR3 in DNA: TGTGCCAGCAGCTTCAATAGGGGAACCGGGGTGTCTTTCTTT.

This chain joins TRBV19 and TRBJ1-1; 7 positions agree with TRBD1. CDR3 length equals 13 residues. Trimming took 7 bases from V and 0 from J; bases not matched to a gene: 2. Germline CDR1 LNHDA, CDR2 SQIVND (reference sequence). This chain's CDR3 is CASNDRVNTEAFF. The CDR3 DNA reads TGTGCCAGTAATGACAGGGTGAACACTGAAGCTTTCTTT.

This clone was recorded only once. The chain links TRBV2 to TRBJ1-5, with D possibly being TRBD1 (5 bases). Trimming took off 4 bases at V and 3 bases at J, with 16 bases between the two ends. Germline loops: CDR1 SNHLY, CDR2 FYNNEI. This CDR3 has 16 amino acids. The CDR3 region has the DNA TGTGCCAGCAGTGTAGTCGGGGCCCATAACAATCAGCCCCAGCATTTT. It codes for CASSVVGAHNNQPQHF.

J is TRBJ1-6 and V is TRBV15; 9 nucleotides line up with TRBD1. CDR3 length: 15 amino acids. The germline V gene encodes CDR1 LNHNV and CDR2 YYDKDF (reference sequence). V shed 3 bases and J 7 bases; nucleotides not matched to a gene: 4. The CDR3 sequence is CATSRGQGPNSPLHF. The CDR3, as DNA: TGTGCCACCAGCAGGGGACAGGGTCCAAATTCACCCCTCCACTTT.

This clone was recorded only once. The rearrangement links TRBV11-2 to TRBJ1-1; the D is unclear. The CDR3 is 15 amino acids. V was clipped by 1 base and J by 3 bases, with 12 bases between them. CDR1 and CDR2 (germline): SGHAT, FQNNGV. This CDR3 is CASSLVLEAYTEAFF. The DNA for the CDR3 is TGTGCCAGCAGCTTAGTTCTGGAGGCTTACACTGAAGCTTTCTTT.

The chain links TRBV7-9 to TRBJ2-2; D unresolved. Germline values: CDR1 SEHNR, CDR2 FQNEAQ (reference sequence). The V end was cut by 5 bases, the J end by 1 base, with 11 bases between. The CDR3 runs 15 residues. The CDR3 is CASSLSYGNTGELFF. In DNA form, the CDR3 reads TGTGCCAGCAGCCTCAGCTATGGGAACACCGGGGAGCTGTTTTTT.